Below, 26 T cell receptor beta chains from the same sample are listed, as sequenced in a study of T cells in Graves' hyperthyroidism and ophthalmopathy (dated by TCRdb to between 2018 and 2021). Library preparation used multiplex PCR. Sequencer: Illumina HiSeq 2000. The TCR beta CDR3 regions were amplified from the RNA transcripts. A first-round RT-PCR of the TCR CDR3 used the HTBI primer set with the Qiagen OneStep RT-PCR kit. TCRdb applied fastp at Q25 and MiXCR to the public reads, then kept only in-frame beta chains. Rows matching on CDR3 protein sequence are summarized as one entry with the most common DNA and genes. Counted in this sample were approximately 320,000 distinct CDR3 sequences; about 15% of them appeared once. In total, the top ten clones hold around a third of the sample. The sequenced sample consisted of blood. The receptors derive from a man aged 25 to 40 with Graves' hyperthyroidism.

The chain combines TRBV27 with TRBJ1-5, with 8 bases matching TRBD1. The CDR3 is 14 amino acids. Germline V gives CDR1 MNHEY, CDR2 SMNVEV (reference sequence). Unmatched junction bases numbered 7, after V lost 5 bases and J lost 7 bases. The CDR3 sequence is CASSTDRVGQPQHF. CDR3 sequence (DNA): TGTGCCAGCAGTACGGACAGGGTTGGCCAGCCCCAGCATTTT.

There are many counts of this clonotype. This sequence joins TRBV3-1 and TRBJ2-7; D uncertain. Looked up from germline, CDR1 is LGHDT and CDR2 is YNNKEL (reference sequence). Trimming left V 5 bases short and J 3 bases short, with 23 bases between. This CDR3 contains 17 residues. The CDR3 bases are TGTGCCAGCAGCTCCCTCGGCGGCCTCCAAAACGACTACGAGCAGTACTTC. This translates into CASSSLGGLQNDYEQYF.

This chain's CDR3 is CASSINTANYGYTF. CDR3 in DNA: TGTGCCAGCAGCATTAATACAGCTAACTATGGCTACACCTTC. The gene calls are TRBV7-9 and TRBJ1-2, with no clear D. The length of the CDR3 is 14 residues. Germline V gene sequence: CDR1 SEHNR, CDR2 FQNEAQ (reference sequence). V was clipped by 5 bases and J by 0 bases, with 10 bases between them.

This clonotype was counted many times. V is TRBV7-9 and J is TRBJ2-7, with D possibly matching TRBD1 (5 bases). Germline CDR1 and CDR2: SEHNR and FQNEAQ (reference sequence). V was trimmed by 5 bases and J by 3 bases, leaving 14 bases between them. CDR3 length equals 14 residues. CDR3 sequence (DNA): TGTGCCAGCAGCCCCCAGGGCAGGGTCTACGAGCAGTACTTC. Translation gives CASSPQGRVYEQYF.

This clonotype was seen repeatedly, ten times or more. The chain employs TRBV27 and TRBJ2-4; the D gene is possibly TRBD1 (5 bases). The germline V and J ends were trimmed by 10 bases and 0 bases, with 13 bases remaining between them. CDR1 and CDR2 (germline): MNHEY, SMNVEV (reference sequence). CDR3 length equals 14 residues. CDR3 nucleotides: TGTGCCACAGGGATAGGGCCAGCCAAAAACATTCAGTACTTC. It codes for CATGIGPAKNIQYF.

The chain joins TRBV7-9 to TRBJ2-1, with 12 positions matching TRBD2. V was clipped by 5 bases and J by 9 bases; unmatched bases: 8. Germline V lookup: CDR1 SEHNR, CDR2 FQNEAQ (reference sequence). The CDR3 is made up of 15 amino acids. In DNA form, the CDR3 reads TGTGCCAGCAGCCAGACTAGCGGGAGCGTTGGTGAGCAGTTCTTC. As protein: CASSQTSGSVGEQFF.

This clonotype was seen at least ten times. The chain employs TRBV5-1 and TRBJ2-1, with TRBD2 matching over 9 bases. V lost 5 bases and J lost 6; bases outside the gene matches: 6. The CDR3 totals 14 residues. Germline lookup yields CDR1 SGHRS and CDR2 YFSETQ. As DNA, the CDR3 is TGCGCCAGCAGTCTAGCGGGAAGGCGCAATGAGCAGTTCTTC. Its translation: CASSLAGRRNEQFF.

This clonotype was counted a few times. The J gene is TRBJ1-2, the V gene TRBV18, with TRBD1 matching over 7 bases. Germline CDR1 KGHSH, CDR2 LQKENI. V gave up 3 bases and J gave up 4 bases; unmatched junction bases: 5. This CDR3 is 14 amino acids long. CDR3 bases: TGTGCCAGCTCACCCGAGGCAGGGGGCTATGGCTACACCTTC. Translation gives CASSPEAGGYGYTF.

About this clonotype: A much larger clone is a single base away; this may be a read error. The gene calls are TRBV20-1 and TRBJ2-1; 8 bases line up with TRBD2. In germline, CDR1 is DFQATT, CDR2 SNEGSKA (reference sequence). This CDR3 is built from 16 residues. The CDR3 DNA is TGCAGTGCCGACTCGGGAGGGCCTAGCTCCTCCAATGAGCAGTTCTTC. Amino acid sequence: CSADSGGPSSSNEQFF.

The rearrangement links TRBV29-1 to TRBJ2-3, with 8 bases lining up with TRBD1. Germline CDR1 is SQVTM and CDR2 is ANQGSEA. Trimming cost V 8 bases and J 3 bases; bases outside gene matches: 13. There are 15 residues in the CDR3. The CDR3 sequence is CSPTSGGGGTDTQYF. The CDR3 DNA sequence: TGCAGCCCGACCTCAGGGGGCGGTGGGACAGATACGCAGTATTTT.

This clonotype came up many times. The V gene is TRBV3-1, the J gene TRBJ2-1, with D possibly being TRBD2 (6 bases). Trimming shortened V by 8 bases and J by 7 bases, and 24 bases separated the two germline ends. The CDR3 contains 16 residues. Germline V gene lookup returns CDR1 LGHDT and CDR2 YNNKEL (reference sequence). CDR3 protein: CASGGRKEGLRNEQFF. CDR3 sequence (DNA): TGTGCCAGCGGTGGGCGGAAGGAGGGGCTTCGGAATGAGCAGTTCTTC.

CDR3 protein: CASSANGVLFF. CDR3 DNA: TGTGCCAGCAGCGCGAATGGAGTTCTGTTTTTT. The chain uses TRBV9 and TRBJ1-4, with unresolved D. The CDR3 sequence is 11 residues long. The germline V gene encodes CDR1 SGDLS and CDR2 YYNGEE. V shed 3 bases and J shed 14 bases, with 11 bases lying between them.

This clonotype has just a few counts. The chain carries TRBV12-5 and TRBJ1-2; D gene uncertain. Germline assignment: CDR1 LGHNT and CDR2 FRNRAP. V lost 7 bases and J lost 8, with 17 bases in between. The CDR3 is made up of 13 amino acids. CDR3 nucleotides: TGTGCTAGTGAAGAGCGGACGTTTAAAGGCTACACCTTC. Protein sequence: CASEERTFKGYTF. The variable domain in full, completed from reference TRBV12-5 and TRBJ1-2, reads DARVTQTPRHKVTEMGQEVTMRCQPILGHNTVFWYRQTMMQGLELLAYFRNRAPLDDSGMPKDRFSAEMPDATLATLKIQPSEPRDSAVYFCASEERTFKGYTFGSGTRLTVV.

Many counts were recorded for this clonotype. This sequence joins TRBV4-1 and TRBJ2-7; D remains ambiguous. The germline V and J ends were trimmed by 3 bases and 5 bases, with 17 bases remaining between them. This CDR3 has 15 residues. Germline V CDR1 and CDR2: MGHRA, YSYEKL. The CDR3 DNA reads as TGCGCCAGCAGCCACCGCACCGACCCCCCCGACGAGCAGTACTTC. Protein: CASSHRTDPPDEQYF.

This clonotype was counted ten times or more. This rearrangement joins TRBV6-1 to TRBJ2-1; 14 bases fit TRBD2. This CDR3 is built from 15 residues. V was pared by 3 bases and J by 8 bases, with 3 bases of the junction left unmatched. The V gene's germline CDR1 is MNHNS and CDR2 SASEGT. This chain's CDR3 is CASSETSGRADEQFF. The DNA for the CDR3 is TGTGCCAGCAGTGAGACTAGCGGGAGGGCCGATGAGCAGTTCTTC.

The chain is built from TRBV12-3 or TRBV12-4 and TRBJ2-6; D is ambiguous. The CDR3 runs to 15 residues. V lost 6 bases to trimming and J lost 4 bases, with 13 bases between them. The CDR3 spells CASRPSTTGANVLTF. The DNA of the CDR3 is TGTGCCAGCAGGCCCTCTACAACGGGGGCCAACGTCCTGACTTTC.

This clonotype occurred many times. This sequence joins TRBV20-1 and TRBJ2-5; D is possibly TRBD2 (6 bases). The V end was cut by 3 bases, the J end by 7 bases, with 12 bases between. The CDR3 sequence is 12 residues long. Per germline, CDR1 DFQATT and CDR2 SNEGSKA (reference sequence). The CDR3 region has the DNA TGCAGTGCTAGCCCTGGGGGGAGGACCCAGTACTTC. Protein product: CSASPGGRTQYF.

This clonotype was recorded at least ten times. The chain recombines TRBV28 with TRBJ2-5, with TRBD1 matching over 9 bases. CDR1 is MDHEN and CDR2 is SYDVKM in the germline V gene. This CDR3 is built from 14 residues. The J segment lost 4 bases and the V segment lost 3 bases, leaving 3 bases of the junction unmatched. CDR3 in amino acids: CASSFLDRGETQYF. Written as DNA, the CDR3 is TGTGCCAGCAGTTTTCTGGACAGGGGAGAGACCCAGTACTTC.

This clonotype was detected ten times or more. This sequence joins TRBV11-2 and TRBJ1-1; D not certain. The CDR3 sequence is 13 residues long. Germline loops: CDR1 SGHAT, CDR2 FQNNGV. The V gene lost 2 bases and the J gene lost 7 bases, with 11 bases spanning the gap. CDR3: CASSLTRFNEAFF. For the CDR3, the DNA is TGTGCCAGCAGCTTAACCCGGTTTAATGAAGCTTTCTTT.

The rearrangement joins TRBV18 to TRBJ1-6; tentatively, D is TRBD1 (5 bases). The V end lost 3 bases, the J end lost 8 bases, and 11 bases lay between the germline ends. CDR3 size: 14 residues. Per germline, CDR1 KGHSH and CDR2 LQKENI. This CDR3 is CASSPGGTDSPLHF. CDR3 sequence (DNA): TGTGCCAGCTCACCGGGGGGGACGGATTCACCCCTCCACTTT.

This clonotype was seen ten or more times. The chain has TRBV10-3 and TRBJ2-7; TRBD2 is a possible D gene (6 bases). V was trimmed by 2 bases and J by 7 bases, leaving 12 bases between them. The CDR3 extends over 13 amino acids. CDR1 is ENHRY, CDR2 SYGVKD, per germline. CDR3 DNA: TGTGCCATCAGTGAGCCGCCGGAGGGTGAGCAGTACTTC. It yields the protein CAISEPPEGEQYF.

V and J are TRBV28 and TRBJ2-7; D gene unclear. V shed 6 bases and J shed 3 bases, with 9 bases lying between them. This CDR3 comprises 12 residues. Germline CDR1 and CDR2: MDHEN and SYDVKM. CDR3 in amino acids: CASRLKNYEQYF. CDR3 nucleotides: TGTGCCAGCAGATTAAAGAACTACGAGCAGTACTTC. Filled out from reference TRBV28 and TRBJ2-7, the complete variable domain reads DVKVTQSSRYLVKRTGEKVFLECVQDMDHENMFWYRQDPGLGLRLIYFSYDVKMKEKGDIPEGYSVSREKKERFSLILESASTNQTSMYLCASRLKNYEQYFGPGTRLTVT.

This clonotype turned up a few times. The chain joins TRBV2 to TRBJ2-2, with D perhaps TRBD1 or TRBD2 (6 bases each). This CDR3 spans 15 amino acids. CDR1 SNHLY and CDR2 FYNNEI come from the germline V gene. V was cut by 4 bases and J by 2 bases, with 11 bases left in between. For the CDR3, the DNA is TGTGCCAGCAGTGCACCGGGGGCTAACACCGGGGAGCTGTTTTTT. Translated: CASSAPGANTGELFF.

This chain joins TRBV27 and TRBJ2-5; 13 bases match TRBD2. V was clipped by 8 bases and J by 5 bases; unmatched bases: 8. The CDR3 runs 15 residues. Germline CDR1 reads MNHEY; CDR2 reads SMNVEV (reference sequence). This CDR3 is CASRTSGRSWETQYF. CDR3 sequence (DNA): TGTGCCAGCCGGACTAGCGGGAGAAGTTGGGAGACCCAGTACTTC.

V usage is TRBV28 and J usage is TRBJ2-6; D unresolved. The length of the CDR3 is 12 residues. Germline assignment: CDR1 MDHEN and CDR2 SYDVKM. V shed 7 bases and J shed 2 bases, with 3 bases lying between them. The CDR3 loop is CASNTGANVLTF. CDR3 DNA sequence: TGTGCCAGCAATACTGGGGCCAACGTCCTGACTTTC.

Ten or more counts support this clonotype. This CDR3 reads CASSPGADTEAFF. DNA for the CDR3: TGTGCCAGCAGTCCGGGGGCGGACACTGAAGCTTTCTTT. This rearrangement joins TRBV12-3 or TRBV12-4 to TRBJ1-1; possible D gene TRBD1, 6 bases. This CDR3 comprises 13 residues. Trimming left V 5 bases short and J 3 bases short, with 10 bases between.